The 14 T cell receptor beta chains listed next were all sequenced from one sample in a study of regulatory T cells in long-lasting Graves disease (dated by TCRdb to about 2021). The time point label on this specimen signifies: newly diagnosed GD, antithyroid drugs for less than 3 months. For both TCR sequencing and RNA sequencing, RNA was extracted from PBMCs using TRIzol. The library was built by means of multiplex PCR. The instrument was an Illumina HiSeq 4000. TCR beta libraries were built with iRepertoire HTBI primers and Arm-PCR amplification of CDR3 regions. The raw public reads went through TCRdb reprocessing: fastp at Q25, MiXCR clone calling, in-frame beta chains kept. Each CDR3 protein gets just one entry, which takes the most common genes and DNA from the rows behind it. Here the sample has approximately 560,000 distinct CDR3 sequences; about 16% occur a single time. Of the sample, 12% falls within the top ten clones.

The sample was also reused in another study, on T cells in Graves' hyperthyroidism and ophthalmopathy.

Sample: peripheral blood mononuclear cells (PBMCs), taken at new diagnosis, from a patient treated with antithyroid drugs. The receptor set was obtained from a man aged 18 to 35 with Graves disease. Donor details come from another sample of the same person, matched by shared clones.

This clonotype was observed a handful of times. One junction end disagrees with the germline gene, perhaps due to a read error. CDR3 sequence reads: CASAGGQGVNTGELFF. The CDR3 bases are TGTGCCAGCGCCGGGGGACAGGGGGTCAACACCGGGGAACTGTTTTTT. The J gene is TRBJ2-2, the V gene TRBV6-1, with 11 bases that match TRBD1. CDR1 is MNHNS, CDR2 SASEGT, per germline. The CDR3 totals 16 residues.

V gene TRBV5-1 combines with J gene TRBJ1-6, with no clear D. The V gene's germline CDR1 is SGHRS and CDR2 YFSETQ. The CDR3 spans 15 residues. V lost 0 bases and J lost 6, with 10 bases in between. The CDR3 protein is CASSLASVRNSPLHF. As DNA, the CDR3 is TGCGCCAGCAGCTTGGCCTCCGTCCGTAATTCACCCCTCCACTTT.

This chain joins TRBV7-9 and TRBJ1-3; the D is unclear. Trimming cost V 5 bases and J 0 bases, with 11 bases left between them. This CDR3 is 15 amino acids long. CDR1 is SEHNR, CDR2 FQNEAQ, per germline (reference sequence). CDR3 region: CASSQTQFSGNTIYF. The CDR3 DNA reads as TGTGCCAGCAGCCAAACACAGTTCTCTGGAAACACCATATATTTT. Full variable domain (rest looked up from reference TRBV7-9 and TRBJ1-3): DTGVSQNPRHKITKRGQNVTFRCDPISEHNRLYWYRQTLGQGPEFLTYFQNEAQLEKSRLLSDRFSAERPKGSFSTLEIQRTEQGDSAMYLCASSQTQFSGNTIYFGEGSWLTVV.

In its sample, this clonotype was seen many times. The chain employs TRBV5-1 and TRBJ2-2; D is tentatively TRBD1 or TRBD2 (5 bases each). V lost 4 bases to trimming and J lost 1 base, with 11 bases between them. This CDR3 spans 15 amino acids. Germline V gives CDR1 SGHRS, CDR2 YFSETQ. For the CDR3, the DNA is TGCGCCAGCAGCGGGGCGGGTCTGAACACCGGGGAGCTGTTTTTT. Amino acids: CASSGAGLNTGELFF.

Regarding this clonotype: A read error is possible here, since a much larger clone lies one base away. V usage is TRBV7-2 and J usage is TRBJ2-7; 7 nucleotides align to TRBD1. This CDR3 is built from 14 residues. Germline trimming cut 1 base from V and 5 bases from J; bases unmatched to any gene: 5. From germline, CDR1 is SGHTA and CDR2 FQGNSA. The CDR3 region is CASSLGRGPNEQYF. The CDR3 DNA reads TGTGCCAGCAGCTTAGGAAGGGGGCCCAACGAGCAGTACTTC.

The chain joins TRBV5-1 to TRBJ1-3, with a tentative D call TRBD1 (5 bases). The V gene lost 4 bases and the J gene lost 3 bases, with 8 bases spanning the gap. The CDR3 has 13 amino acids. Germline-derived CDR1 and CDR2 are SGHRS and YFSETQ. The CDR3 here is CASSETDGNTIYF. In DNA, the CDR3 is TGCGCCAGCAGCGAGACAGATGGAAACACCATATATTTT.

V gene TRBV10-2 combines with J gene TRBJ2-7; D might be TRBD1 or TRBD2, each matching 6 bases. Trimming stripped 0 bases from V and 3 bases from J, with 12 bases between. CDR3 length equals 15 residues. Germline V gene data show CDR1 as WSHSY and CDR2 as SAAADI. As DNA, the CDR3 is TGCGCCAGCAGTGAGTCGGAGGGGGGCCTCTACGAGCAGTACTTC. It encodes CASSESEGGLYEQYF.

This chain connects TRBV29-1 to TRBJ1-4, with 7 bases that match TRBD1. This CDR3 spans 14 amino acids. The V and J ends lost 7 bases and 3 bases, in that order; junction bases with no gene match: 8. CDR1 and CDR2 from the germline V gene are SQVTM and ANQGSEA. The CDR3 DNA follows: TGCAGCGCAACAACAGGGGCTGCTAATGAAAAACTGTTTTTT. Translated, it gives CSATTGAANEKLFF.

The chain couples TRBV20-1 to TRBJ2-5, with 8 nucleotides matching TRBD1. V lost 6 bases to trimming and J lost 4 bases; unmatched junction nucleotides: 7. CDR1 and CDR2 (germline): DFQATT, SNEGSKA (reference sequence). The CDR3 extends over 13 amino acids. CDR3 in DNA: TGCAGTGCCGACAGGGGACCCCGAGAGACCCAGTACTTC. Amino acids: CSADRGPRETQYF.

This rearrangement joins TRBV10-2 to TRBJ2-6; D unresolved. The CDR3 covers 15 residues. Trimming removed 2 bases at V and 0 bases at J, with 5 bases between. CDR1 and CDR2 (germline): WSHSY, SAAADI. CDR3: CASSEGYSGANVLTF. The CDR3 DNA reads TGCGCCAGCAGTGAGGGATACTCTGGGGCCAACGTCCTGACTTTC.

This clonotype was seen more than once but under ten times. V and J are TRBV19 and TRBJ1-1, with D tentatively TRBD1 (6 bases). This CDR3 spans 13 amino acids. The V end was cut by 6 bases, the J end by 6 bases, with 14 bases between. CDR1 is LNHDA, CDR2 SQIVND, per germline (reference sequence). The CDR3 DNA follows: TGTGCCAGTAGCCAACGCAGGACAGCTGAAGCTTTCTTT. Protein: CASSQRRTAEAFF.

This clonotype has ten or more counts. CDR3 nucleotide sequence: TGTGCCAGCGGGAGGAGGGATACTAGCACAGATACGCAGTATTTT. Translated, it gives CASGRRDTSTDTQYF. The V and J genes are TRBV27 and TRBJ2-3; TRBD2 might be the D (6 bases). The V and J ends lost 8 bases and 0 bases respectively, with 15 bases between them. This CDR3 spans 15 amino acids. From germline, CDR1 is MNHEY and CDR2 SMNVEV (reference sequence).

This clonotype was observed at least ten times. The chain uses TRBV11-2 and TRBJ2-3, with D perhaps TRBD2 (6 bases). V shed 5 bases and J shed 0 bases, with 15 bases lying between them. The CDR3 is made up of 16 amino acids. Germline CDR1 and CDR2: SGHAT and FQNNGV. CDR3 residues: CASSLLSGYSTDTQYF. The CDR3 DNA follows: TGTGCCAGCAGCCTACTGAGCGGGTATAGCACAGATACGCAGTATTTT.

This clonotype was observed a handful of times. V gene TRBV19 combines with J gene TRBJ2-1, with 10 bases matching TRBD2. The V gene end was trimmed by 2 bases and the J gene end by 4 bases; junction bases not matched to a gene: 11. The CDR3 is made up of 18 amino acids. Germline-derived CDR1 and CDR2 are LNHDA and SQIVND (reference sequence). The chain's CDR3 is CASSISGAGGLGYNEQFF. The CDR3 DNA is TGTGCCAGTAGTATATCTGGAGCGGGAGGGTTAGGGTACAATGAGCAGTTCTTC.